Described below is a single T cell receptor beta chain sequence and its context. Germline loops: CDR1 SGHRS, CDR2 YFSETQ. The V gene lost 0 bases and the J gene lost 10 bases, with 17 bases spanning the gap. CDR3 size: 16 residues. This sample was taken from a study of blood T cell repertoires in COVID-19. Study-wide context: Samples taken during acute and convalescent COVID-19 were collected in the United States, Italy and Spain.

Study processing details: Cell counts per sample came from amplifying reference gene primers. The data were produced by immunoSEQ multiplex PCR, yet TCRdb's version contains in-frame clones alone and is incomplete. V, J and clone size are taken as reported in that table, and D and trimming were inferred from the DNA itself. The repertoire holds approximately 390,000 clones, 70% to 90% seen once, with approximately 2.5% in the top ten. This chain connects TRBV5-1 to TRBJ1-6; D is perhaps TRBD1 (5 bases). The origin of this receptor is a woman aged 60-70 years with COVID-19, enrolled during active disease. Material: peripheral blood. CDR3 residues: CASSLAQGRFGSPLHF. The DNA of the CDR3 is TGCGCCAGCAGCTTGGCCCAGGGCAGATTTGGGTCACCCCTCCACTTT.